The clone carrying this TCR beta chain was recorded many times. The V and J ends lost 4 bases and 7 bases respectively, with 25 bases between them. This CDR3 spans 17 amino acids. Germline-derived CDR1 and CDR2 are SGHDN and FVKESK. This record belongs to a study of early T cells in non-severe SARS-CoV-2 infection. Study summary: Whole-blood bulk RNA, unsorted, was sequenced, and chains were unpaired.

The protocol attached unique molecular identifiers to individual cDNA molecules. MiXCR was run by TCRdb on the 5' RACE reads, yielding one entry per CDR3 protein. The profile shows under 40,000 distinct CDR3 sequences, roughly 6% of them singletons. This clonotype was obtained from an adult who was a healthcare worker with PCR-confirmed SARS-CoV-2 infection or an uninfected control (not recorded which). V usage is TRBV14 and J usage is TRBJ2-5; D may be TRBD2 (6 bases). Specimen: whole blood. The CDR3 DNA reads TGTGCCAGCAGCCGTAAGACTAGTCGCTCTCCTCAGGGGACCCAGTACTTC. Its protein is CASSRKTSRSPQGTQYF.